A single sample gave rise to the 18 T cell receptor beta chains below, sequenced in a study of graft-versus-host responses after intestinal transplantation. Measured with immunoSEQ multiplex PCR; TCRdb has only the in-frame clones, and not every one. The sample yields some 26,000 clones, approximately 93% seen once. The sample in question was PBMCs, obtained 156 days after intestinal transplant. The receptors come from a human patient who received an intestinal transplant, so some T cells may come from the graft donor.

Notes on this clone: One end of the junction varies from germline; a read error may be responsible. The gene calls are TRBV4-1 and TRBJ2-5; D not resolved. The CDR3 spans 15 residues. The germline V gene has CDR1 MGHRA and CDR2 YSYEKL. This CDR3 is CASSQDTTTQGTQYF. The DNA for the CDR3 is TGCGCCAGCAGCCAAGATACTACGACCCAAGGGACCCAGTACTTC.

V usage is TRBV6-5 and J usage is TRBJ2-2, with TRBD2 matching over 9 bases. The V gene end was trimmed by 5 bases and the J gene end by 3 bases; junction bases not matched to a gene: 4. Per the germline V gene, CDR1 is MNHEY and CDR2 is SVGAGI. CDR3 length: 15 residues. The CDR3: CASSMGTSHTGELFF. The CDR3 nucleotides are TGTGCCAGCAGTATGGGGACTAGCCACACCGGGGAGCTGTTTTTT.

The chain combines TRBV7-2 with TRBJ2-3; 11 positions match TRBD2. J lost 2 bases, V lost 4 bases, and 5 bases had no gene match. CDR1 is SGHTA and CDR2 is FQGNSA in the germline V gene. CDR3 size: 16 residues. CDR3: CASSSLAGGATDTQYF. CDR3 DNA sequence: TGTGCCAGCAGCTCCTTAGCGGGAGGGGCCACAGATACGCAGTATTTT.

The V gene is TRBV28, the J gene TRBJ2-3; D remains ambiguous. V was cut by 3 bases and J by 0 bases, with 7 bases left in between. There are 14 residues in the CDR3. The germline V gene encodes CDR1 MDHEN and CDR2 SYDVKM. The CDR3 DNA follows: TGTGCCAGCAGTTTTCGAGGTAGCACAGATACGCAGTATTTT. Translating it yields CASSFRGSTDTQYF.

This chain connects TRBV5-6 to TRBJ1-2; a possible D gene is TRBD1 (5 bases). The V end lost 1 base, the J end lost 8 bases, and 9 bases lay between the germline ends. Germline V lookup: CDR1 SGHDT, CDR2 YYEEEE. This CDR3 contains 12 residues. CDR3 in amino acids: CASSLLGHGYTF. The CDR3, as DNA: TGTGCCAGCAGCTTGTTGGGGCACGGCTACACCTTC.

The chain carries TRBV7-8 and TRBJ2-3; D is possibly TRBD2 (6 bases). Germline lookup yields CDR1 SGHVS and CDR2 FQNEAQ. This CDR3 is 17 amino acids long. V lost 1 base, J lost 3 bases, and 17 bases lay in between. The CDR3 coding sequence is TGTGCCAGCAGCTTAGGACGGGACTCCCTGCGGACAGATACGCAGTATTTT. Encoded protein: CASSLGRDSLRTDTQYF.

This chain uses TRBV27 with TRBJ1-1, with TRBD1 identical over 7 bases. Germline CDR1 MNHEY, CDR2 SMNVEV (reference sequence). V gave up 3 bases and J gave up 4 bases; unmatched junction bases: 11. This CDR3 has 16 residues. The CDR3 coding sequence is TGTGCCAGCAGTTTCGGTACACAGGGGCTGGGCACTGAAGCTTTCTTT. Its protein product is CASSFGTQGLGTEAFF.

This rearrangement joins TRBV18 to TRBJ1-1; the D is unclear. Trimming stripped 2 bases from V and 1 base from J, with 8 bases between. The CDR3 is 14 residues long. Germline lookup yields CDR1 KGHSH and CDR2 LQKENI. CDR3: CASSPLRTNTEAFF. For the CDR3, the DNA is TGTGCCAGCTCACCATTACGGACGAACACTGAAGCTTTCTTT.

V and J are TRBV19 and TRBJ1-2; 8 nucleotides line up with TRBD1. V lost 6 bases, J lost 8 bases, and 8 bases stayed unmatched. Germline V gene lookup returns CDR1 LNHDA and CDR2 SQIVND (reference sequence). The CDR3 extends over 13 amino acids. The CDR3 loop reads CASREDRDGGYTF. DNA for the CDR3: TGTGCCAGTAGGGAGGACAGGGACGGCGGCTACACCTTC. The variable domain in full, completed from reference TRBV19 and TRBJ1-2, reads DGGITQSPKYLFRKEGQNVTLSCEQNLNHDAMYWYRQDPGQGLRLIYYSQIVNDFQKGDIAEGYSVSREKKESFPLTVTSAQKNPTAFYLCASREDRDGGYTFGSGTRLTVV.

On this clone itself: Other nucleotide sequences in the sample specify the same CDR3. J is TRBJ2-2 and V is TRBV6-4; 8 bases are shared with TRBD1. There are 16 residues in the CDR3. Germline V gene sequence: CDR1 MRHNA, CDR2 SNTAGT. The V and J ends lost 5 bases and 1 base, in that order; junction bases with no gene match: 6. The CDR3 loop is CASSPAGTGNTGELFF. CDR3 coding DNA: TGTGCCAGCAGTCCAGCCGGGACAGGGAACACCGGGGAGCTGTTTTTT.

The chain joins TRBV2 to TRBJ2-6; D could derive from TRBD1 or TRBD2 (6 bases each). V dropped 7 bases and J dropped 2 bases, with 9 bases sitting between them. The germline gives CDR1 SNHLY, CDR2 FYNNEI. The CDR3 length is 14 residues. CDR3 nucleotide sequence: TGTGCCAGCATTGGGGGGCCTGGGGCCAACGTCCTGACTTTC. Translating gives CASIGGPGANVLTF.

The V call is TRBV28, the J call TRBJ2-7; TRBD2 matches at 7 bases. V trimming: 2 bases; J trimming: 5 bases; junction bases outside the gene matches: 9. Germline-derived CDR1 and CDR2 are MDHEN and SYDVKM. The CDR3 loop spans 15 amino acids. The CDR3 nucleotides are TGTGCCAGCAGTTTAGCGGGGGTAAGGGTCGACGAGCAGTACTTC. Translated, it gives CASSLAGVRVDEQYF.

The V call is TRBV5-1, the J call TRBJ1-2, with 8 bases lining up with TRBD1. The CDR3 is 14 residues long. V was clipped by 0 bases and J by 6 bases; unmatched bases: 4. From germline, CDR1 is SGHRS and CDR2 YFSETQ. The CDR3 sequence: CASSLGQGADGYTF. CDR3 sequence (DNA): TGCGCCAGCAGCTTGGGGCAGGGGGCGGATGGCTACACCTTC.

The genes are TRBV18 and TRBJ2-7; D unclear. Germline lookup yields CDR1 KGHSH and CDR2 LQKENI. CDR3 length: 11 amino acids. Trimming cost V 2 bases and J 7 bases, with 6 bases left between them. CDR3 sequence: CASSPGGEQYF. The DNA for the CDR3 is TGTGCCAGCTCACCAGGTGGGGAGCAGTACTTC.

The chain employs TRBV2 and TRBJ2-4; 7 bases fit TRBD1. There are 14 residues in the CDR3. Unmatched junction bases numbered 3, after V lost 1 base and J lost 6 bases. The germline gives CDR1 SNHLY, CDR2 FYNNEI. The CDR3 loop reads CASSEGTGGNIQYF. CDR3 coding DNA: TGTGCCAGCAGTGAAGGGACAGGAGGAAACATTCAGTACTTC.

This clone was detected only once. The gene calls are TRBV11-3 and TRBJ2-7; 8 bases are a match to TRBD1. Losses at the gene ends were 6 bases for V and 3 bases for J; bases not matched to a gene: 10. This CDR3 is built from 15 residues. CDR1 and CDR2 (germline): SGHNT, YENEEA. The CDR3 sequence: CASSPPDRGGYEQYF. The CDR3 DNA reads TGTGCCAGCAGTCCTCCTGACAGGGGAGGCTACGAGCAGTACTTC.

This clone was seen just once. The CDR3, as DNA: TGTGCCAGCAGCCAAGGCCCCCCGACAGTCTATGGCTACACCTTC. Residues: CASSQGPPTVYGYTF. The genes are TRBV14 and TRBJ1-2; possible D gene TRBD1, 5 bases. The CDR3 is 15 amino acids. V lost 1 base and J 4 bases, leaving 13 bases between the germline ends. The germline V gene has CDR1 SGHDN and CDR2 FVKESK. Variable domain in full (rest from reference TRBV14 and TRBJ1-2): EAGVTQFPSHSVIEKGQTVTLRCDPISGHDNLYWYRRVMGKEIKFLLHFVKESKQDESGMPNNRFLAERTGGTYSTLKVQPAELEDSGVYFCASSQGPPTVYGYTFGSGTRLTVV.

The chain recombines TRBV10-3 with TRBJ2-2, with D possibly TRBD1 on 5 matching bases. This CDR3 has 12 amino acids. V was trimmed by 8 bases and J by 7 bases, leaving 11 bases between them. Germline CDR1 and CDR2: ENHRY and SYGVKD. The CDR3 here is CAISPGHGELFF. The CDR3, as DNA: TGTGCCATCTCCCCTGGACACGGGGAGCTGTTTTTT.